This TCR beta chain comes out of a study of T cell repertoires in cytomegalovirus infection. There are a few counts of this clonotype. Antigen specificity is unknown. Trimming left V 1 base short and J 6 bases short, with 9 bases between. The CDR3 contains 13 residues. CDR1 is LNHDA and CDR2 is SQIVND in the germline V gene (reference sequence). TCRdb independently ran MiXCR on the reads; one entry per CDR3 protein. In the table there are roughly 350,000 distinct CDR3 sequences, approximately 35% of which are singletons. The chain links TRBV19 to TRBJ1-2; D is possibly TRBD1 (6 bases). This TCR came from a human donor in good health (CMV status not recorded). Some clones in this sample may be carry-over from other donors' samples. The material sequenced was cultured PBMCs, taken from culture after CMV antigen stimulation. In nucleotides, the CDR3 is TGTGCCAGTAGTATAGCGGGGGCCGATGGCTACACCTTC. It specifies CASSIAGADGYTF.